This T cell receptor beta chain was profiled in a study of cytomegalovirus exposure and HLA in healthy donors. Study outcomes and limitations: Most of the TCR beta V segments (in an earlier analysis) were productive either about 90% or about 30% of the time.

PCR amplification relied on 60 Vbeta primers (plus 13 Jbeta primers). Measured with immunoSEQ multiplex PCR; TCRdb has only the in-frame clones, and not every one. The sample records over 70,000 clones, 75% to 80% being singletons. This clone was recorded once. Its matching antigen is unknown. One end of the junction fails to match germline, which may point to a read error. The sample contains more than one DNA sequence encoding this CDR3. The CDR3 runs to 13 residues. Per germline, CDR1 SGHNT and CDR2 YENEEA. This chain connects TRBV11-3 to TRBJ2-2; tentative D call: TRBD2 (6 bases). This TCR derives from a man aged 25-40 years in good health and CMV-seronegative. Specimen: PBMCs. This chain's CDR3 is CASSLVDYGELFF. CDR3 coding DNA: TGTGCCAGTAGCTTAGTGGACTACGGGGAGCTGTTTTTT.